The clone carrying this T cell receptor (beta chain) has a single count. Its antigen is currently unknown. Treatment denoted: oral pan-JAK inhibitor, 5-10 mg twice daily. The source of the sample is a study of CD8+ T cells in alopecia areata. Broader study findings: As there was one nonresponder, how baseline CD8+ expansion relates to response remains uncertain. Mice showed TCR sharing more clearly than patients did, possibly owing to HLA. It was observed that many expanded lesional clones persisted in scalp and blood during tofacitinib. Higher clonality was seen in lesional scalp than in normal scalp, especially in alopecia totalis/universalis.

Extracted RNA was reverse transcribed into cDNA, the sequencing template. Sequencing used immunoSEQ multiplex PCR; TCRdb keeps in-frame clones, though not all of them. Of over 100,000 clones in the sample, more than 45% are singletons; the top ten hold about 0.5%. With 3 bases removed from V and 5 bases from J, the gap between germline ends came to 19 bases. The CDR3 covers 16 residues. In germline, CDR1 is LNHNV, CDR2 YYDKDF (reference sequence). The rearrangement links TRBV15 to TRBJ1-1; possibly TRBD1 for D (5 bases). The receptor comes from a human donor with alopecia areata. The starting material was CD4+ T cells sorted from blood, obtained at week 4, from a patient treated with tofacitinib. In DNA form, the CDR3 reads TGTGCCACCAGCAGGGGACCGACGATTGGGGGAACTGAAGCTTTCTTT. This encodes CATSRGPTIGGTEAFF.